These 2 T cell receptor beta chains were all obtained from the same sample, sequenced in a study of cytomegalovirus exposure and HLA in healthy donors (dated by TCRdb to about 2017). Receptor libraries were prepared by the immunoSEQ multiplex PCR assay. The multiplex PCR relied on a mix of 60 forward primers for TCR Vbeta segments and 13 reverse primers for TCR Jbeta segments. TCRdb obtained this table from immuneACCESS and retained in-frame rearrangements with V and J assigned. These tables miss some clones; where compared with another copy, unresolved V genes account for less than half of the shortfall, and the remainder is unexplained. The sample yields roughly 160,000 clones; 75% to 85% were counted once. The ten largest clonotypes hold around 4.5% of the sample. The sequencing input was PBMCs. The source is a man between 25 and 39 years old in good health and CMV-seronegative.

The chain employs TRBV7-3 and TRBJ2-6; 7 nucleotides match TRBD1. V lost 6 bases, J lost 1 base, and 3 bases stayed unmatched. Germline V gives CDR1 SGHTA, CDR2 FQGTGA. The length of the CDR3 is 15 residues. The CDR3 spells CASRLTGSGANVLTF. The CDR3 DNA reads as TGTGCCAGCAGATTGACAGGGTCTGGGGCCAACGTCCTGACTTTC.

CDR3 nucleotide sequence: TGTGCCAGTCCCCCTACAGGGGCCCTGATGAACACTGAAGCTTTCTTT. Amino acid sequence: CASPPTGALMNTEAFF. V is TRBV28 and J is TRBJ1-1, with 7 bases that match TRBD1. CDR1 is MDHEN and CDR2 is SYDVKM in the germline V gene. CDR3 length: 16 residues. Trimming cost V 9 bases and J 0 bases; bases outside gene matches: 13.